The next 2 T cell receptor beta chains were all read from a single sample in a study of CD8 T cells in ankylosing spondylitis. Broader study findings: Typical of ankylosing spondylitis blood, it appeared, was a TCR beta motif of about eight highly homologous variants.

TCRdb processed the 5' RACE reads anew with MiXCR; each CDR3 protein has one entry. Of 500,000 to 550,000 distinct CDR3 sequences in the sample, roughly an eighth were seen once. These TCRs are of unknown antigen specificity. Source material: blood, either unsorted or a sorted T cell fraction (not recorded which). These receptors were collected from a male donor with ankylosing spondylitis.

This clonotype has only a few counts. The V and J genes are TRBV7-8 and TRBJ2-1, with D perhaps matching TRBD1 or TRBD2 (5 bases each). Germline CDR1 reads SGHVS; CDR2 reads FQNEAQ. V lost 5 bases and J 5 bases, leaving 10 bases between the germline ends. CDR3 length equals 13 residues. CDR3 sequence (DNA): TGTGCCAGCAGCAACCGGGACCACAATGAGCAGTTCTTC. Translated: CASSNRDHNEQFF.

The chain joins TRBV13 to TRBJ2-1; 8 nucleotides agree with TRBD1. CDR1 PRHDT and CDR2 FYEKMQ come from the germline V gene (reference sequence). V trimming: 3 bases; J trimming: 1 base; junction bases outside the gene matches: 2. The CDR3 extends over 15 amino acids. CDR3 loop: CASSFTGGSYNEQFF. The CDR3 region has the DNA TGTGCCAGCAGCTTCACAGGGGGATCCTACAATGAGCAGTTCTTC.